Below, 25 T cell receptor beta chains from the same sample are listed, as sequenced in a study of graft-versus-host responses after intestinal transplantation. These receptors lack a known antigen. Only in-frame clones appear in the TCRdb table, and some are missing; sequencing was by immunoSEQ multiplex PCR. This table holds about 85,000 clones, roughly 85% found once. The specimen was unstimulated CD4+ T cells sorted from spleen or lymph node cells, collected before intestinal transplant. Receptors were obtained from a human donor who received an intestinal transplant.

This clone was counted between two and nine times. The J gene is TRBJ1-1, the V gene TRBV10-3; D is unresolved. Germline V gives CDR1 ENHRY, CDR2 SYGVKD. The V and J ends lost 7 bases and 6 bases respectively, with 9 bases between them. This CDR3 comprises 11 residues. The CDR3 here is CAIKNRAEAFF. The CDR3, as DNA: TGTGCCATCAAAAACAGAGCTGAAGCTTTCTTT.

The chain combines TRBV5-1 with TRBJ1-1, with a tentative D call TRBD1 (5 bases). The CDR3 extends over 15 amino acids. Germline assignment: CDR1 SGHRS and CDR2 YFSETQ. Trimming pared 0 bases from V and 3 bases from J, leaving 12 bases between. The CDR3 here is CASSLAGGGYTEAFF. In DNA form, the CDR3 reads TGCGCCAGCAGCTTGGCCGGGGGAGGGTACACTGAAGCTTTCTTT.

This chain's CDR3 is CATSRGQLAINEQFF. The DNA of the CDR3 is TGTGCCACCAGCAGGGGGCAACTAGCAATCAATGAGCAGTTCTTC. V is TRBV15 and J is TRBJ2-1, with D maybe TRBD2 (6 bases). CDR1 is LNHNV, CDR2 YYDKDF, per germline (reference sequence). The length of the CDR3 is 15 residues. The ends were cut back, 3 bases at V and 6 bases at J, with 15 bases in the middle.

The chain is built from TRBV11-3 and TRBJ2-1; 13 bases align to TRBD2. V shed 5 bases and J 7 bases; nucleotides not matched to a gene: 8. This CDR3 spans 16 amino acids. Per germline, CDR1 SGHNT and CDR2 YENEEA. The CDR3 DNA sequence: TGTGCCAGCAGCCGAGGACTAGCGGGAGCGAGGAATGAGCAGTTCTTC. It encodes CASSRGLAGARNEQFF.

The chain's CDR3 is CSASGGETQYF. DNA for the CDR3: TGCAGTGCTAGCGGGGGAGAGACCCAGTACTTC. The chain recombines TRBV20-1 with TRBJ2-5; D might be TRBD2 (6 bases). The V and J ends lost 3 bases and 4 bases respectively, with 6 bases between them. Germline CDR1 DFQATT, CDR2 SNEGSKA (reference sequence). The CDR3 runs 11 residues.

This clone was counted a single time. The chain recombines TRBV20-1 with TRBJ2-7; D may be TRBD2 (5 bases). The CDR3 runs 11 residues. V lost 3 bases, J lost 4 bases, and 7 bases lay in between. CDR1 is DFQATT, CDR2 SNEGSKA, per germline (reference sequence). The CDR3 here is CSASLAYEQYF. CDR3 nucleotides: TGCAGTGCTAGTCTAGCTTACGAGCAGTACTTC.

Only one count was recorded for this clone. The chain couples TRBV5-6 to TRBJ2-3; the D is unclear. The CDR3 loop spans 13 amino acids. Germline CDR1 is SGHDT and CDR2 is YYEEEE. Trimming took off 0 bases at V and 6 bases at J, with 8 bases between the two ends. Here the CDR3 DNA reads TGTGCCAGCAGCTTGGATTCAGCGGATACGCAGTATTTT. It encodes CASSLDSADTQYF.

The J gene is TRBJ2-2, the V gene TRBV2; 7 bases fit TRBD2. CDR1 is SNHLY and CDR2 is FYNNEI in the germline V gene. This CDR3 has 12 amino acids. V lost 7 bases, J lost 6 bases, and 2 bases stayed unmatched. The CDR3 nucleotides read TGTGCCAGCAAAGGGAGGGCCGGGGAGCTGTTTTTT. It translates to CASKGRAGELFF.

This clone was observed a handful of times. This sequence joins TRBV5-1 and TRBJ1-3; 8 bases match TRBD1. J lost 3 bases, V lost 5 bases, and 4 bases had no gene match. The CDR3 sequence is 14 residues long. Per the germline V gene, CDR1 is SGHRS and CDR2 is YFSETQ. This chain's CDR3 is CASSFGQGGNTIYF. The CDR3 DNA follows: TGCGCCAGCAGTTTTGGACAGGGTGGAAACACCATATATTTT. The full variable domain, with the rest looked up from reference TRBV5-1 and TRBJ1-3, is KAGVTQTPRYLIKTRGQQVTLSCSPISGHRSVSWYQQTPGQGLQFLFEYFSETQRNKGNFPGRFSGRQFSNSRSEMNVSTLELGDSALYLCASSFGQGGNTIYFGEGSWLTVV.

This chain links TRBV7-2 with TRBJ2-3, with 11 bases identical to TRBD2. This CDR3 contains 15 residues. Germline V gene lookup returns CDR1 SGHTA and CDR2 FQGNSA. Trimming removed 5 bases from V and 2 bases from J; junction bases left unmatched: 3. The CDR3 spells CASSPGLADTDTQYF. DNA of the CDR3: TGTGCCAGCAGCCCGGGACTAGCGGACACAGATACGCAGTATTTT.

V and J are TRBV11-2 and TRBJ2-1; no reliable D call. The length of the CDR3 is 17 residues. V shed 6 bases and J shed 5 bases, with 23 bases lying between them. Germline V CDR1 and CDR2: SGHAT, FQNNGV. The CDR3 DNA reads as TGTGCCAGCAGGGAATGGTGGGTGGCGGTTAGCAACAATGAGCAGTTCTTC. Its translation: CASREWWVAVSNNEQFF.

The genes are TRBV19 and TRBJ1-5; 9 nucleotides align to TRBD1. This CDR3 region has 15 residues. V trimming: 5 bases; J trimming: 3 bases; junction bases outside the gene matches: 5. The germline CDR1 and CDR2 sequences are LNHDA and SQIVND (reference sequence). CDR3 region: CASSEGTGINQPQHF. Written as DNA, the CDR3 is TGTGCCAGTAGTGAGGGGACAGGGATCAATCAGCCCCAGCATTTT. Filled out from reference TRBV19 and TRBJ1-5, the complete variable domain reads DGGITQSPKYLFRKEGQNVTLSCEQNLNHDAMYWYRQDPGQGLRLIYYSQIVNDFQKGDIAEGYSVSREKKESFPLTVTSAQKNPTAFYLCASSEGTGINQPQHFGDGTRLSIL.

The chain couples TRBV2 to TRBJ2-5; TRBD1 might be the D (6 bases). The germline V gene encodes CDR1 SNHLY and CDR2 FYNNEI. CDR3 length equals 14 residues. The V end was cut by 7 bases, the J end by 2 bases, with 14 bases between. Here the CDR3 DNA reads TGTGCCAGCAAGCGGCCAGGGACACAAGAGACCCAGTACTTC. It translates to CASKRPGTQETQYF.

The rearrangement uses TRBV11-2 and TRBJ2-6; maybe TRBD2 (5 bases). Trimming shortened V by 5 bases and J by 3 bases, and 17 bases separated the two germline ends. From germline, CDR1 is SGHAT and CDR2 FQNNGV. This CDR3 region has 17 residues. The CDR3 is CASSANLVGSGANVLTF. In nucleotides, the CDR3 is TGTGCCAGCAGCGCAAATCTCGTGGGGAGTGGGGCCAACGTCCTGACTTTC.

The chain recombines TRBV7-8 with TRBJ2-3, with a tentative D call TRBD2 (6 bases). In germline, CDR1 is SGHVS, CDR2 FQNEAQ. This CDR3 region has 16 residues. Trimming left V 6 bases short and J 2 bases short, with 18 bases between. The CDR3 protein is CASRSGPLLSTDTQYF. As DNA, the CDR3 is TGTGCCAGCAGAAGCGGGCCCCTCCTGTCCACAGATACGCAGTATTTT.

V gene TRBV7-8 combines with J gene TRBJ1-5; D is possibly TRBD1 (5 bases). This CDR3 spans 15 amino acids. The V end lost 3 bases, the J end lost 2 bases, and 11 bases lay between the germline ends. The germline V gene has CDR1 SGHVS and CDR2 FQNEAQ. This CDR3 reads CASSFGRAGNQPQHF. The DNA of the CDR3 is TGTGCCAGCAGCTTTGGCAGGGCGGGCAATCAGCCCCAGCATTTT.

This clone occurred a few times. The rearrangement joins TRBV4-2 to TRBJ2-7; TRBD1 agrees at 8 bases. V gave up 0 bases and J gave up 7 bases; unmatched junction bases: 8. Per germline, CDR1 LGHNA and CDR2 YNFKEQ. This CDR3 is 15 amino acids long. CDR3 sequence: CASSQDNRGLGEQYF. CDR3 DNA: TGTGCCAGCAGCCAAGACAACAGGGGGTTGGGGGAGCAGTACTTC.

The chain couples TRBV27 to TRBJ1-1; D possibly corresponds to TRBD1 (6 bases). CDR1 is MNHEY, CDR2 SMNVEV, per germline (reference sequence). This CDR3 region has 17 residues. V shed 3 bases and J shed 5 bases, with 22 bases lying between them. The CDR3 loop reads CASSFLRIDRLRTEAFF. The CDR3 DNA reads TGTGCCAGCAGTTTTCTAAGGATAGACAGGCTGAGAACTGAAGCTTTCTTT.

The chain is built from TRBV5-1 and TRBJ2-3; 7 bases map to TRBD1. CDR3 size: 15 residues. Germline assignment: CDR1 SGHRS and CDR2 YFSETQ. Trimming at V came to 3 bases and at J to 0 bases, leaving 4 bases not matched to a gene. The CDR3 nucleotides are TGCGCCAGCAGCTCCGGGACAGTTAGCACAGATACGCAGTATTTT. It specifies CASSSGTVSTDTQYF.

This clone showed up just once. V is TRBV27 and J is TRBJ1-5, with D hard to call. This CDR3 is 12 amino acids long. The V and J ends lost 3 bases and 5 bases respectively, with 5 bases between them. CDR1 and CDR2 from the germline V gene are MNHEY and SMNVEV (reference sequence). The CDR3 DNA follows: TGTGCCAGCAGTTTTCGGGATCAGCCCCAGCATTTT. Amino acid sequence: CASSFRDQPQHF.

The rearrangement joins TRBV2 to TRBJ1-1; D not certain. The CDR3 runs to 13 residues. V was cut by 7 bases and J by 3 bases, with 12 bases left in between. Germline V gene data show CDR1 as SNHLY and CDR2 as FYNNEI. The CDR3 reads CASTLNSDTEAFF. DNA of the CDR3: TGTGCCAGCACTTTAAATTCCGACACTGAAGCTTTCTTT. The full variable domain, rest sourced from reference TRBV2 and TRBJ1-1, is EPEVTQTPSHQVTQMGQEVILRCVPISNHLYFYWYRQILGQKVEFLVSFYNNEISEKSEIFDDQFSVERPDGSNFTLKIRSTKLEDSAMYFCASTLNSDTEAFFGQGTRLTVV.

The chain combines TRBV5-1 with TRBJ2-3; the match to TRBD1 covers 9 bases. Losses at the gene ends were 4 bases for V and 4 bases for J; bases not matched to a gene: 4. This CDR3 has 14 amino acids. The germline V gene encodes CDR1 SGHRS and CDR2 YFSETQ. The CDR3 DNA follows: TGCGCCAGCAGCGCGGACAGGGGTGCAGATACGCAGTATTTT. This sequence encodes CASSADRGADTQYF.

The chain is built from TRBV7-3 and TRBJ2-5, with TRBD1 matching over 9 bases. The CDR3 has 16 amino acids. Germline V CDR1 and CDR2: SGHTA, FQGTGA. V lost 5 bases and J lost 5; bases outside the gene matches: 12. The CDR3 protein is CASSLSTTGGGETQYF. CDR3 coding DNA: TGTGCCAGCAGCCTTTCCACCACAGGGGGCGGGGAGACCCAGTACTTC.

CDR3: CASSQLRLVQTKNIQYF. The CDR3 DNA reads TGCGCCAGCAGCCAATTGCGACTGGTCCAAACCAAAAACATTCAGTACTTC. The chain combines TRBV4-1 with TRBJ2-4; D gene unclear. There are 17 residues in the CDR3. V shed 2 bases and J shed 2 bases, with 16 bases lying between them. The germline gives CDR1 MGHRA, CDR2 YSYEKL.

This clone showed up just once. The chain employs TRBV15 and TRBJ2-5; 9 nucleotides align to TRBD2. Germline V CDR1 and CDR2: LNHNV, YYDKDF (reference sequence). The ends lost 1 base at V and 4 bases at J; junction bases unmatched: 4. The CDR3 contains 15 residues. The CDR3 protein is CATSRGSGGGETQYF. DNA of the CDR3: TGTGCCACCAGCAGAGGTAGCGGGGGAGGAGAGACCCAGTACTTC.